The T cell receptor (beta chain) under discussion was sequenced for a study of T cell responses to AZD1222 COVID-19 vaccine. Assay: immunoSEQ multiplex PCR; the TCRdb copy retains only in-frame clones and omits some. Seen here are approximately 120,000 clones, around nine tenths observed once, and the top ten hold approximately 19%. V lost 6 bases and J lost 7; bases outside the gene matches: 12. Germline loops: CDR1 MNHEY, CDR2 SVGAGI. The CDR3 is 14 residues long. The sample was peripheral blood, taken on day 0 of AZD1222 vaccination. The source is an adult in good health. The chain combines TRBV6-5 with TRBJ2-7, with 7 bases lining up with TRBD2. CDR3 DNA: TGTGCCAGCAGCCCCCTGAGCGGGATGGGGGAGCAGTACGTC. Its translation is CASSPLSGMGEQYV.